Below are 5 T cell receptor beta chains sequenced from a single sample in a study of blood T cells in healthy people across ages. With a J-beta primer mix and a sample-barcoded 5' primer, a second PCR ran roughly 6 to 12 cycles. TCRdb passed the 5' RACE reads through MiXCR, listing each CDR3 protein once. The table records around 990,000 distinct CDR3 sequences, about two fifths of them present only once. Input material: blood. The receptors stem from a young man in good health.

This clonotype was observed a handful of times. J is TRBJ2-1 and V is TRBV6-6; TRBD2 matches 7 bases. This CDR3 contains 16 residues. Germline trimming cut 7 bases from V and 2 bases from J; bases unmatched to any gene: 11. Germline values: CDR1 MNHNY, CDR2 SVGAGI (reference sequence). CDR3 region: CASNLTPSGPYNEQFF. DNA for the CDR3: TGTGCCAGCAATCTAACCCCTAGCGGCCCCTACAATGAGCAGTTCTTC.

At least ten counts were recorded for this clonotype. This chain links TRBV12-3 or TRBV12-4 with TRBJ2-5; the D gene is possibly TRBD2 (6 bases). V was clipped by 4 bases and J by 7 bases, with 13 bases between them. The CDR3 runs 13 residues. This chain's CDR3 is CASSSSAGRTQYF. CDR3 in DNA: TGTGCCAGCAGTTCTTCAGCGGGTCGGACCCAGTACTTC.

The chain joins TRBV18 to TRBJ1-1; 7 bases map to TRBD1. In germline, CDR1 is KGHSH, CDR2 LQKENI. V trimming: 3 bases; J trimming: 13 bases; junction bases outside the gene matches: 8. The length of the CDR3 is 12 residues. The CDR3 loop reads CASSPVQGGVFF. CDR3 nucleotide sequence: TGTGCCAGCTCACCGGTGCAGGGGGGAGTTTTCTTT.

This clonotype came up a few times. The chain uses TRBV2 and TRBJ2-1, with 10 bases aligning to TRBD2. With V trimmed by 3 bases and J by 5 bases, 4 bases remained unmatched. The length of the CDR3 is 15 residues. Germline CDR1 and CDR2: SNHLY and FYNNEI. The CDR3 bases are TGTGCCAGCAGTGAGCAGCGGGGGGGAAACAATGAGCAGTTCTTC. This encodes CASSEQRGGNNEQFF.

The CDR3 coding sequence is TGTGCCTGGAGTCGCGTTAATGAGCAGTACTTC. It specifies CAWSRVNEQYF. The chain employs TRBV30 and TRBJ2-7; D remains unclear. The CDR3 is 11 residues long. The V gene's germline CDR1 is GTSNPN and CDR2 SVGIG (reference sequence). Trimming shortened V by 2 bases and J by 7 bases, and 9 bases separated the two germline ends.